Listed here are 14 T cell receptor beta chains from one sample, sequenced in a study of shared T cell receptors in the human thymus. Only in-frame clones appear in the TCRdb table, and some are missing; sequencing was by immunoSEQ multiplex PCR. This sample carries roughly 700,000 clones, roughly 90% of them seen once, and the ten largest clones take 0.0095% to 0.011%. These data were also filed under a second study, of human thymus T cells.

The sequenced sample was thymocytes. Receptors originate from a boy less than two years old with a congenital heart defect.

The J gene is TRBJ2-2, the V gene TRBV4-2; 7 nucleotides match TRBD2. Per the germline V gene, CDR1 is LGHNA and CDR2 is YNFKEQ. The trim removed 1 base at V and 1 base at J, leaving 6 bases unmatched. CDR3 length: 17 amino acids. CDR3 in amino acids: CASSQAREGRNTGELFF. The CDR3 DNA follows: TGTGCCAGCAGCCAAGCGAGGGAGGGGCGGAACACCGGGGAGCTGTTTTTT.

This chain links TRBV27 with TRBJ2-2; 9 nucleotides line up with TRBD1. V trimming: 5 bases; J trimming: 6 bases; junction bases outside the gene matches: 1. The CDR3 sequence is 13 residues long. Germline CDR1 MNHEY, CDR2 SMNVEV (reference sequence). CDR3 nucleotide sequence: TGTGCCAGCAGTCGACAGGGGGCCGGGGAGCTGTTTTTT. Translation: CASSRQGAGELFF.

This CDR3 is CASSDFPPEPFSYNEQFF. The CDR3 DNA is TGTGCCAGCAGTGACTTCCCCCCGGAGCCCTTCTCCTACAATGAGCAGTTCTTC. The V gene is TRBV6-1, the J gene TRBJ2-1; D gene uncertain. The CDR3 is made up of 18 amino acids. Germline loops: CDR1 MNHNS, CDR2 SASEGT. The V and J ends lost 3 bases and 0 bases respectively, with 18 bases between them.

The chain has TRBV6-8 and TRBJ2-7; D possibly corresponds to TRBD1 (5 bases). Germline assignment: CDR1 MNHGY and CDR2 SAAAGT. This CDR3 contains 15 residues. V dropped 2 bases and J dropped 1 base, with 12 bases sitting between them. The CDR3 DNA reads as TGTGCCAGCAGTTACGCAGGGCTAAAATCCTACGAGCAGTACTTC. As protein: CASSYAGLKSYEQYF.

The rearrangement joins TRBV6-6 to TRBJ2-7; TRBD2 is a possible D gene (5 bases). Germline V lookup: CDR1 MNHNY, CDR2 SVGAGI (reference sequence). This CDR3 contains 12 residues. The ends were cut back, 8 bases at V and 1 base at J, with 9 bases in the middle. This chain's CDR3 is CASGSGSYEQYF. DNA for the CDR3: TGTGCCAGCGGGTCGGGATCCTACGAGCAGTACTTC.

The chain joins TRBV10-2 to TRBJ2-2, with D possibly TRBD1 on 6 matching bases. Germline V gene lookup returns CDR1 WSHSY and CDR2 SAAADI. V dropped 10 bases and J dropped 4 bases, with 16 bases sitting between them. The CDR3 extends over 14 amino acids. This CDR3 reads CATRTDWGTGELFF. DNA of the CDR3: TGCGCCACCCGGACAGACTGGGGCACCGGGGAGCTGTTTTTT.

The chain carries TRBV11-2 and TRBJ2-1; 10 nucleotides match TRBD2. The CDR3 is 15 amino acids. The V gene's germline CDR1 is SGHAT and CDR2 FQNNGV. V lost 4 bases and J lost 8; bases outside the gene matches: 8. The CDR3 DNA follows: TGTGCCAGCAGCTCGACTAGCGGGTGGGGGGATGAGCAGTTCTTC. As protein: CASSSTSGWGDEQFF.

CDR3 sequence (DNA): TGTGCCAGCAGCCCGGGACTAGCGAGAAACATTCAGTACTTC. Protein product: CASSPGLARNIQYF. This rearrangement joins TRBV5-6 to TRBJ2-4; 10 bases are shared with TRBD2. Per the germline V gene, CDR1 is SGHDT and CDR2 is YYEEEE. The CDR3 sequence is 14 residues long. The junction had 4 bases not matched to a gene; V was cut back by 4 bases and J by 6 bases. Full variable domain (missing parts from reference TRBV5-6 and TRBJ2-4): DAGVTQSPTHLIKTRGQQVTLRCSPKSGHDTVSWYQQALGQGPQFIFQYYEEEERQRGNFPDRFSGHQFPNYSSELNVNALLLGDSALYLCASSPGLARNIQYFGAGTRLSVL.

The rearrangement uses TRBV5-4 and TRBJ1-6; no clear D. V was cut by 2 bases and J by 9 bases, with 9 bases left in between. Germline CDR1 SGHNT, CDR2 YYREEE (reference sequence). The CDR3 covers 13 residues. CDR3: CASSFIGGSPLHF. The CDR3 region has the DNA TGTGCCAGCAGCTTTATAGGAGGTTCACCCCTCCACTTT. Looking up the rest from reference TRBV5-4 and TRBJ1-6 gives the full variable domain: ETGVTQSPTHLIKTRGQQVTLRCSSQSGHNTVSWYQQALGQGPQFIFQYYREEENGRGNFPPRFSGLQFPNYSSELNVNALELDDSALYLCASSFIGGSPLHFGNGTRLTVT.

This clone was seen just once. The chain employs TRBV6-5 and TRBJ1-5; 9 nucleotides agree with TRBD1. The junction had 4 bases not matched to a gene; V was cut back by 5 bases and J by 2 bases. The CDR3 has 15 residues. From germline, CDR1 is MNHEY and CDR2 SVGAGI. The CDR3 region has the DNA TGTGCCAGCAGTCACAGGGGGCCAGGCAATCAGCCCCAGCATTTT. Amino acids: CASSHRGPGNQPQHF.

The count of this clone is one. This sequence joins TRBV30 and TRBJ2-7; D is unclear. CDR1 and CDR2 (germline): GTSNPN, SVGIG (reference sequence). The CDR3 covers 15 residues. V gave up 0 bases and J gave up 3 bases, with 15 bases separating them. CDR3 in DNA: TGTGCCTGGAGTGTACGCAGTGAGGAGATCTACGAGCAGTACTTC. Its protein product is CAWSVRSEEIYEQYF.

The chain couples TRBV11-2 to TRBJ2-7; D might be TRBD1 (5 bases). V gave up 0 bases and J gave up 2 bases, with 8 bases separating them. There are 14 residues in the CDR3. The germline gives CDR1 SGHAT, CDR2 FQNNGV. The DNA for the CDR3 is TGTGCCAGCAGCTTAGATCGACAGACCTACGAGCAGTACTTC. As protein: CASSLDRQTYEQYF.

V usage is TRBV4-3 and J usage is TRBJ2-6; D might be TRBD1 (7 bases). The germline CDR1 and CDR2 sequences are LGHNA and YSLEER. The CDR3 runs 19 residues. The germline V and J ends were trimmed by 1 base and 0 bases, with 16 bases remaining between them. As DNA, the CDR3 is TGCGCCAGCAGCCAAGTGGGCGGAGGGGGCCCCTCTGGGGCCAACGTCCTGACTTTC. Its protein is CASSQVGGGGPSGANVLTF.

This chain uses TRBV5-5 with TRBJ1-4, with D unclear. Germline CDR1 reads SGHKS; CDR2 reads YYEKEE (reference sequence). Deletions cut 4 bases from V and 1 base from J, with 26 bases between. The CDR3 totals 20 residues. Here the CDR3 DNA reads TGTGCCAGCAGCCTACCTTTACCCCGGACGACGGGGTTAACTAATGAAAAACTGTTTTTT. This codes for CASSLPLPRTTGLTNEKLFF. Filled out from reference TRBV5-5 and TRBJ1-4, the complete variable domain reads DAGVTQSPTHLIKTRGQQVTLRCSPISGHKSVSWYQQVLGQGPQFIFQYYEKEERGRGNFPDRFSARQFPNYSSELNVNALLLGDSALYLCASSLPLPRTTGLTNEKLFFGSGTQLSVL.